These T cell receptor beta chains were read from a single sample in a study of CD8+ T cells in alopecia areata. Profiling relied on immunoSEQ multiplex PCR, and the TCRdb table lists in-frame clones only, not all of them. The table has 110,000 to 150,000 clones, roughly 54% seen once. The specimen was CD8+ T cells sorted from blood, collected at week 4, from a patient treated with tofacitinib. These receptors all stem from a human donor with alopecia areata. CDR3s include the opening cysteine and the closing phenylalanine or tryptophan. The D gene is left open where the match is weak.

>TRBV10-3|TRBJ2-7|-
CAISEPGASYEQYF
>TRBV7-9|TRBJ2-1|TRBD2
CASSLAGGEYNEQFF
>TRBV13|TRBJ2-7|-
CASSPASVVEQYF
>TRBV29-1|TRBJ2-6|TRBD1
CSVGRTGPSGANVLTF
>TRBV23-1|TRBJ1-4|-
CARRDRSVSMKELFF
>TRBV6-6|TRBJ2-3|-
CASSYSTDVSTDTQYF
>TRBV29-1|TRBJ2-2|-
CSVEDLVSSTGELFF
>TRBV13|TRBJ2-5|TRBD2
CASSFLAGGRETQYF
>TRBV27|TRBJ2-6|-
CASTPTVSGANVLTF
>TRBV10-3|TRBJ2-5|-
CAISGLEETQYF
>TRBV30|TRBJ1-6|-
CAWSVQPLGSPLHF
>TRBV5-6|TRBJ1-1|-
CASSLEPTEAFF
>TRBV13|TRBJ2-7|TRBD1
CASSPTGNEQYF
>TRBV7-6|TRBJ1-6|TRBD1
CASSPGTDLNSPLHF
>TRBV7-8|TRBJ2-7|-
CASSLTSEPYEQYF
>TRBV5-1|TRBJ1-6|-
CASSLWADPSLNSPLHF
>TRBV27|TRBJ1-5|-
CASSSYNQPQHF
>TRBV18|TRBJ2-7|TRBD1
CASSGQYYEQYF
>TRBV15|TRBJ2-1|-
CATSGRGGEQFF
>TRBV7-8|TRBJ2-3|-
CASSLDRGDTQYF
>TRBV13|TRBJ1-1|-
CASSLGQGGTEAFF
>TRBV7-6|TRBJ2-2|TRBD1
CASSWLAGDRGNTGELFF
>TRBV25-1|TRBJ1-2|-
CASSEYGNYYGYTF
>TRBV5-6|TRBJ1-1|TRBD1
CASSYWDRAMNTEAFF
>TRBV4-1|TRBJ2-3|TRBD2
CASSQDRAGARDTQYF
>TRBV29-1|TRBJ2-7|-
CSVGESYEQYF
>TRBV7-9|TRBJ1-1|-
CASSGPWRNTEAFF
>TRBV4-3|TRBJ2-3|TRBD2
CASSHSTLAGGYTDTQYF
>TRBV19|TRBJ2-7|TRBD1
CASSTPTGYEQYF